Sequencing of this TCR beta chain was carried out in a study of T cells in tuberculosis. Whole-study findings and limits: The TCR-beta difference was not significant; alpha differences partly reflected length. A GMM-specific repertoire classifier reached about 85% accuracy, AUROC approximately 0.9.

Clones were sequenced by immunoSEQ multiplex PCR, and TCRdb holds only the in-frame ones, with some missing. The sample yields tens of thousands of clones, 90% to 95% seen once. Germline V CDR1 and CDR2: SGDLS, YYNGEE. Between the trimmed V and J ends, which lost 0 bases and 8 bases, there was a span of 11 bases. The CDR3 contains 14 residues. Comment on this clone: The antigen is undetermined.

Indicated time point: new active TB diagnosis, blood taken before or within 7 days of starting treatment. Here the sequenced sample was PBMCs, taken at tuberculosis diagnosis. The rearrangement uses TRBV9 and TRBJ1-4; D is unclear. The receptor was isolated from an adult with tuberculosis. CDR3 in amino acids: CASSVGGIGEKLFF. The CDR3 DNA sequence: TGTGCCAGCAGCGTAGGAGGGATCGGCGAAAAACTGTTTTTT.